The rows below give T cell receptor beta chains drawn from one sample of a study of blood T cells in healthy people across ages. TCRdb used MiXCR to reprocess the 5' RACE reads, holding one entry per CDR3 protein. The sample holds 800,000 to 950,000 distinct CDR3 sequences, about 36% seen once. Material for sequencing was blood. These receptors all come from a man aged 18 to 30 in good health. CDR3s include the opening cysteine and the closing phenylalanine or tryptophan. D genes are given only for firm matches. Expanded clones get a size class; other rows say once, few or many, or leave the size out.

V gene,J gene,clone size,D gene,CDR3 DNA,CDR3 protein
TRBV7-2,TRBJ2-5,NA,NA,TGTGCCAGCAGCTTCAGTGGGAACAGCGAGACCCAGTACTTC,CASSFSGNSETQYF
TRBV6-2/TRBV6-3,TRBJ2-7,NA,TRBD2,TGTGCCAGCAGTTCCCTGGGACTAGCGTTTGACTACGAGCAGTACTTC,CASSSLGLAFDYEQYF
TRBV12-3/TRBV12-4,TRBJ2-1,many,TRBD2,TGTGCCAGCAGTTTAATGGCGGGGGGGCCCGGGAATGAGCAGTTCTTC,CASSLMAGGPGNEQFF
TRBV7-2,TRBJ2-1,few,TRBD2,TGTGCCAGCAGCTTAGTTAGCGGGGGGGACAATGAGCAGTTCTTC,CASSLVSGGDNEQFF
TRBV28,TRBJ2-1,many,NA,TGTGCCAGCAGTTCCAATAACAATGAGCAGTTCTTC,CASSSNNNEQFF
TRBV18,TRBJ1-1,NA,NA,TGTGCCGGCTCACCCGGGGTCAGCGGGGGAGAAGCTTTCTTT,CAGSPGVSGGEAFF
TRBV30,TRBJ2-7,NA,NA,TGTGCCGGGAGTCCAGTCACCTACGAGCAGTACTTC,CAGSPVTYEQYF
TRBV20-1,TRBJ1-1,few,NA,TGCAGTGCGCCGGGGATGAACACTGAAGCTTTCTTT,CSAPGMNTEAFF
TRBV15,TRBJ1-4,few,NA,TGTGCCACCAGCAAACGGGGAGGGAAGGAAAAACTGTTTTTT,CATSKRGGKEKLFF
TRBV12-3/TRBV12-4,TRBJ1-5,few,NA,TGTGCCAGCAGTTTAAGAAGTTGGGGAACCAGCAATCAGCCCCAGCATTTT,CASSLRSWGTSNQPQHF
TRBV29-1,TRBJ2-5,many,NA,TGCAGCGTTGTTCCAGAGCAAGAGACCCAGTACTTC,CSVVPEQETQYF
TRBV19,TRBJ2-7,NA,NA,TGTGCCAGTAGTAACAGACAAGACCCTCGCTACGAGCAGTACTTC,CASSNRQDPRYEQYF
TRBV14,TRBJ2-2,NA,NA,TGTGCCAGCAGCCAAGCGCGGACAGCCACCGGGGAGCTGTTTTTT,CASSQARTATGELFF
TRBV20-1,TRBJ1-1,NA,NA,TGCAGTGCTAGTCAAGGCCCTGAAGCTTTCTTT,CSASQGPEAFF
TRBV7-2,TRBJ2-7,NA,TRBD2,TGTGCCAGCAGCTTAGCGGCTAGCGGGGGATACAATGAGCAGTACTTC,CASSLAASGGYNEQYF
TRBV20-1,TRBJ2-1,NA,TRBD1,TGCAGTGCTAGAGATCCCGGACAGGGGACGCTAAGCTCCTACAATGAGCAGTTCTTC,CSARDPGQGTLSSYNEQFF
TRBV14,TRBJ1-2,NA,NA,TGTGCCAGCAGCCAACTTATTAACTATGGCTACACCTTC,CASSQLINYGYTF
TRBV4-1,TRBJ1-2,few,NA,TGCGCCAGCAGCCATTCTGGGAACTATGGCTACACCTTC,CASSHSGNYGYTF
TRBV12-3/TRBV12-4,TRBJ1-1,few,NA,TGTGCCAGCAGTTTAGGTGGGAGGAAGACTGAAGCTTTCTTT,CASSLGGRKTEAFF
TRBV7-8,TRBJ2-1,many,NA,TGTGCCAGCAGCTTAGTGAGCGCAGGGGCCCTCTCGGGGAATGAGCAGTTCTTC,CASSLVSAGALSGNEQFF
TRBV3-1,TRBJ2-1,NA,NA,TGTGCCAGCAGCCAAGCGGGACGAGCTTCCTACAATGAGCAGTTCTTC,CASSQAGRASYNEQFF
TRBV4-1,TRBJ2-1,many,TRBD2,TGCGCCAGCAGCCTCGGACTAGCGGGGGGGTTACCCTCCTACAATGAGCAGTTCTTC,CASSLGLAGGLPSYNEQFF
TRBV7-2,TRBJ2-7,many,NA,TGTGCCAGCAGCGAGCGGACACTGTACGAGCAGTACTTC,CASSERTLYEQYF
TRBV6-2/TRBV6-3,TRBJ1-2,NA,NA,TGTGCCAGCGGGACGGTGACATCCTATGGCTACACCTTC,CASGTVTSYGYTF
TRBV20-1,TRBJ1-4,few,NA,TGCAGTGCTGGTCGGGGGGGCGCAGGAACTAATGAAAAACTGTTTTTT,CSAGRGGAGTNEKLFF
TRBV29-1,TRBJ2-1,many,NA,TGCAGCGTTGTCCACGGCCTTAGCTCCTACAATGAGCAGTTCTTC,CSVVHGLSSYNEQFF
TRBV6-5,TRBJ2-7,NA,NA,TGTGCCAGCAGCCCAAGCCTGCTCCTCTCCTACAATGAGCAGTACTTC,CASSPSLLLSYNEQYF
TRBV6-5,TRBJ2-5,NA,TRBD2,TGTGCCAGCAGTTCCTCCATAGCGGGGGGCCAAGAGACCCAGTACTTC,CASSSSIAGGQETQYF
TRBV12-3/TRBV12-4,TRBJ2-1,many,NA,TGTGCCAGCAGTTTTGAGGGACGACAGTTCTTC,CASSFEGRQFF
TRBV7-2,TRBJ2-1,many,TRBD1,TGTGCCAGCAGCGTTCAGGACAGGGCTGCGCAGTTCTTC,CASSVQDRAAQFF
TRBV4-1,TRBJ1-2,many,NA,TGCGCCAGCAGCCAAGATCAGACAGGATCCTTCTATGGCTACACCTTC,CASSQDQTGSFYGYTF
TRBV5-1,TRBJ1-1,NA,NA,TGCGCCAGCAGCTCCAGGAGGCATGCAGAAGCTTTCTTT,CASSSRRHAEAFF
TRBV15,TRBJ2-3,many,NA,TGTGCCACCAGCAGAGATAGGGACACAGATACGCAGTATTTT,CATSRDRDTDTQYF
TRBV6-6,TRBJ1-1,NA,NA,TGTGCCAGCAGTAGGACGGCTGAGAACACTGAAGCTTTCTTT,CASSRTAENTEAFF
TRBV28,TRBJ1-2,NA,NA,TGTGCCAGCAGTCTACAGGGTTCCTCCCTCTATGGCTACACCTTC,CASSLQGSSLYGYTF
TRBV29-1,TRBJ1-2,NA,NA,TGCAGCGTTGGTGACAGCTATGGCTACACCTTC,CSVGDSYGYTF
TRBV6-1,TRBJ2-7,many,TRBD2,TGTGCCAGCAGTGACGGGACTAGCCCCCAGTACTTC,CASSDGTSPQYF
TRBV7-9,TRBJ1-1,NA,NA,TGCGCCAGCAGTCCTGTCGGGAAGGGCGCTGAAGCTTTCTTT,CASSPVGKGAEAFF
TRBV20-1,TRBJ1-2,NA,TRBD1,TGCAGTGCTAGAGATTACAGGGGGCATGATGGCTTCACCTTC,CSARDYRGHDGFTF
TRBV7-2,TRBJ1-5,few,TRBD1,TGTGCCAGCAGCTTATCCGGGACAGGGATACATCAGCCCCAGCATTTT,CASSLSGTGIHQPQHF
TRBV20-1,TRBJ2-1,NA,NA,TGCAGTGCTAGTCCCCGCGGGGGCGGGTGGGGTGAGCAGTTCTTC,CSASPRGGGWGEQFF
TRBV14,TRBJ2-1,NA,NA,TGTGCCAGCAGCCAGGAGGCCCCTTATTCTGAGCAGTTCTTC,CASSQEAPYSEQFF
TRBV20-1,TRBJ2-3,many,NA,TGCAGTGCCCAAAGAGGGGGGGCAGGGCTGATAACGGATACGCAGTATTTT,CSAQRGGAGLITDTQYF
TRBV4-3,TRBJ2-1,NA,NA,TGCGCCAGCAGCCAAGGACGCCCTTCAGCCAATGAGCAGTTCTTC,CASSQGRPSANEQFF
TRBV6-1,TRBJ1-5,NA,NA,TGTGCCAGCAGTGCCGGGCCGAGTGATCAGCCCCAGCATTTT,CASSAGPSDQPQHF
TRBV29-1,TRBJ2-3,NA,NA,TGCAGCGTTGTTAGGCAGGGGGGGACAGATACGCAGTATTTT,CSVVRQGGTDTQYF
TRBV14,TRBJ2-7,once,NA,TGTGCCAGCAGCCAAGTATCGGGGGACCGCTTCTACGAGCAGTACTTC,CASSQVSGDRFYEQYF
TRBV6-5,TRBJ2-3,few,TRBD2,TGTGCCAGCAGAATAGCGGGGGGAAGCACAGATACGCAGTATTTT,CASRIAGGSTDTQYF
TRBV28,TRBJ1-5,NA,NA,TGTGCCAGCAGCTTAACCGAAGTAGGGTCTCAGCCCCAGCATTTT,CASSLTEVGSQPQHF
TRBV9,TRBJ2-3,few,NA,TGTGCCAGCAGCGTAGGGGCCACCACAGATACGCAGTATTTT,CASSVGATTDTQYF
TRBV7-7,TRBJ2-1,many,TRBD1,TGTGCTAGCAGCTTGGGCCAGGGGGCTGAGAATGAGCAGTTCTTC,CASSLGQGAENEQFF
TRBV7-2,TRBJ2-1,few,TRBD1,TGTGCCAGCAGCTTAGGCGACAGGGGTTCTTTCAATGAGCAGTTCTTC,CASSLGDRGSFNEQFF
TRBV4-3,TRBJ2-3,NA,TRBD2,TGCGCCAGCAGCCAAGATGATCCGGGACTAGCGGGGGGAAACACAGATACGCAGTATTTT,CASSQDDPGLAGGNTDTQYF
TRBV7-2,TRBJ1-4,few,TRBD1,TGTGCCAGCAGCCCGGGGGGCAGGGGGCAGACTAATGAAAAACTGTTTTTT,CASSPGGRGQTNEKLFF